Detailed here is one TCR beta chain. This entry comes from a study of blood T cell repertoires in COVID-19. In the study overall: From the United States, Italy and Spain came samples of acute and convalescent COVID-19. PBMCs, B-cell-depleted T cells, or T cells provided the cDNA or gDNA that made up the material.

The participants were between 18 and 89 years old and came from about two dozen US areas. Before being deemed recovered, Cohort 3 donors had two negative PCRs, clearance, or symptom resolution. This CDR3 has 13 residues. Trimming took 5 bases from V and 6 from J, leaving 12 bases between them. CDR1 and CDR2 (germline): SGHRS, YFSETQ. Profiling relied on immunoSEQ multiplex PCR, and the TCRdb table lists in-frame clones only, not all of them. The sample includes 200,000 to 250,000 clones, nearly 90% of them seen just once. The J gene is TRBJ2-1, the V gene TRBV5-1; D is ambiguous. Sequenced input: PBMCs or T cells enriched from blood (not recorded which). The receptor was derived from a man younger than 40 who had recovered from COVID-19. CDR3 protein: CASRELVSNEQFF. The CDR3 DNA is TGCGCCAGCAGGGAGTTGGTTAGCAATGAGCAGTTCTTC.